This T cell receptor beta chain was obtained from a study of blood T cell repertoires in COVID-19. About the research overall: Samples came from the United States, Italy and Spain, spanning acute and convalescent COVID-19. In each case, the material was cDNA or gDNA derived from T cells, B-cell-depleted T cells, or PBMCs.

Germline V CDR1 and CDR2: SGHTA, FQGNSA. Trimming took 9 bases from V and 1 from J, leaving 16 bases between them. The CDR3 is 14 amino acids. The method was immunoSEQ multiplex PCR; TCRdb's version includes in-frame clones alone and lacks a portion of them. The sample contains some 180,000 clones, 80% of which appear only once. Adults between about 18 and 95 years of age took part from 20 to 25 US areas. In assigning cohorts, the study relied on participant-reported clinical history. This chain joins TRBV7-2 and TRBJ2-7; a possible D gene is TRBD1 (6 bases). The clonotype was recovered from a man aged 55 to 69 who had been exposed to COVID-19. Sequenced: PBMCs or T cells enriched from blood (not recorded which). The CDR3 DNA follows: TGTGCCAGTAAACTCACAGGGCAATCCTACGAGCAGTACTTC. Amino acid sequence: CASKLTGQSYEQYF.